The 27 T cell receptor beta chains given below trace back to one sample, sequenced in a study of immune cell composition in non-small cell lung cancer. Method: immunoSEQ multiplex PCR; TCRdb's copy keeps in-frame clones and lacks some. The table records roughly 11,000 clones, 50% to 75% of them present only once. Sequences were obtained from lung tumor tissue. Receptor source: a human donor with non-small cell lung cancer.

V is TRBV7-3 and J is TRBJ2-1, with 8 bases lining up with TRBD2. Germline loops: CDR1 SGHTA, CDR2 FQGTGA. Germline trimming cut 5 bases from V and 7 bases from J; bases unmatched to any gene: 7. The CDR3 is made up of 14 amino acids. Written as DNA, the CDR3 is TGTGCCAGCAGCACAAGGACTAGCTCAAATGAGCAGTTCTTC. Amino acid sequence: CASSTRTSSNEQFF. Complete variable domain (other parts from reference TRBV7-3 and TRBJ2-1): GAGVSQTPSNKVTEKGKYVELRCDPISGHTALYWYRQSLGQGPEFLIYFQGTGAADDSGLPNDRFFAVRPEGSVSTLKIQRTERGDSAVYLCASSTRTSSNEQFFGPGTRLTVL.

This sequence joins TRBV25-1 and TRBJ2-3, with 9 bases matching TRBD2. Germline assignment: CDR1 MGHDK and CDR2 SYGVNS. This CDR3 is built from 15 residues. With V trimmed by 6 bases and J by 2 bases, 6 bases remained unmatched. In DNA, the CDR3 is TGTGCCAGCAGAGGGACTAGCCATCTCACAGATACGCAGTATTTT. Encoded protein: CASRGTSHLTDTQYF.

The genes are TRBV5-5 and TRBJ2-5; no clear D. The V end lost 4 bases, the J end lost 2 bases, and 15 bases lay between the germline ends. This CDR3 comprises 15 residues. Looked up from germline, CDR1 is SGHKS and CDR2 is YYEKEE (reference sequence). The CDR3 protein is CASSLNPHGQETQYF. In nucleotides, the CDR3 is TGTGCCAGCAGCCTAAACCCCCACGGGCAAGAGACCCAGTACTTC. Looking up the rest from reference TRBV5-5 and TRBJ2-5 gives the full variable domain: DAGVTQSPTHLIKTRGQQVTLRCSPISGHKSVSWYQQVLGQGPQFIFQYYEKEERGRGNFPDRFSARQFPNYSSELNVNALLLGDSALYLCASSLNPHGQETQYFGPGTRLLVL.

This clone was counted only a few times. The chain uses TRBV30 and TRBJ1-5; 8 bases line up with TRBD1. Germline values: CDR1 GTSNPN, CDR2 SVGIG (reference sequence). V gave up 2 bases and J gave up 3 bases; unmatched junction bases: 12. The CDR3 is made up of 17 amino acids. The CDR3 sequence: CAWSPWDRIIHNQPQHF. As DNA, the CDR3 is TGTGCCTGGAGTCCATGGGACAGGATAATCCACAATCAGCCCCAGCATTTT.

The rearrangement links TRBV30 to TRBJ1-1; D is unclear. Trimming took off 3 bases at V and 7 bases at J, with 15 bases between the two ends. The CDR3 has 13 amino acids. Germline V CDR1 and CDR2: GTSNPN, SVGIG (reference sequence). The CDR3 sequence: CAWRKQSRDEAFF. CDR3 DNA sequence: TGTGCCTGGAGAAAGCAAAGTCGAGATGAAGCTTTCTTT. Filled out from reference TRBV30 and TRBJ1-1, the complete variable domain reads SQTIHQWPATLVQPVGSPLSLECTVEGTSNPNLYWYRQAAGRGLQLLFYSVGIGQISSEVPQNLSASRPQDRQFILSSKKLLLSDSGFYLCAWRKQSRDEAFFGQGTRLTVV.

CDR3 loop: CASSRTGGRWGEQFF. The CDR3 nucleotides are TGTGCCAGCAGCCGGACAGGGGGCAGGTGGGGTGAGCAGTTCTTC. V usage is TRBV7-9 and J usage is TRBJ2-1, with 11 bases matching TRBD1. The trim removed 5 bases at V and 9 bases at J, leaving 9 bases unmatched. The germline V gene has CDR1 SEHNR and CDR2 FQNEAQ (reference sequence). The CDR3 consists of 15 residues.

This chain links TRBV2 with TRBJ2-1, with 8 bases lining up with TRBD2. V dropped 5 bases and J dropped 9; count of bases not matched to a gene: 12. This CDR3 contains 15 residues. Looked up from germline, CDR1 is SNHLY and CDR2 is FYNNEI. CDR3 sequence: CASSKTRGLVGEQFF. In DNA, the CDR3 is TGTGCCAGCAGTAAAACACGGGGACTAGTGGGTGAGCAGTTCTTC.

This chain links TRBV28 with TRBJ2-7; 7 nucleotides agree with TRBD1. Trimming cost V 7 bases and J 9 bases; bases outside gene matches: 6. The CDR3 is 11 amino acids. Looked up from germline, CDR1 is MDHEN and CDR2 is SYDVKM. This CDR3 is CASIQGTRQYF. DNA for the CDR3: TGTGCCAGCATACAGGGGACGCGGCAGTACTTC.

The rearrangement joins TRBV7-9 to TRBJ1-3; tentative D call: TRBD1 (5 bases). Deletions cut 7 bases from V and 6 bases from J, with 22 bases between. CDR1 and CDR2 from the germline V gene are SEHNR and FQNEAQ (reference sequence). CDR3 length: 16 residues. The CDR3 nucleotides read TGTGCCAGCACCAGTGGGGTCGGCGGGACCATAAACACCATATATTTT. It yields the protein CASTSGVGGTINTIYF. The whole variable domain, filled in from reference TRBV7-9 and TRBJ1-3, reads DTGVSQNPRHKITKRGQNVTFRCDPISEHNRLYWYRQTLGQGPEFLTYFQNEAQLEKSRLLSDRFSAERPKGSFSTLEIQRTEQGDSAMYLCASTSGVGGTINTIYFGEGSWLTVV.

The chain recombines TRBV7-9 with TRBJ2-3; possible D gene TRBD2, 6 bases. The CDR3 contains 15 residues. CDR1 and CDR2 from the germline V gene are SEHNR and FQNEAQ (reference sequence). The V gene lost 2 bases and the J gene lost 3 bases, with 12 bases spanning the gap. CDR3 residues: CASSLISGSTDTQYF. The CDR3 DNA is TGTGCCAGCAGCTTAATTTCCGGGAGTACAGATACGCAGTATTTT.

CDR3 DNA: TGTGCCAGCCAAAACAGGGGCCCTAGCTCCTACGAGCAGTACTTC. Its translation: CASQNRGPSSYEQYF. V is TRBV6-1 and J is TRBJ2-7, with 7 bases aligning to TRBD1. With V trimmed by 8 bases and J by 0 bases, 10 bases remained unmatched. The CDR3 spans 15 residues. CDR1 MNHNS and CDR2 SASEGT come from the germline V gene.

The CDR3 nucleotides are TGCGCCAGCAGTGAGAAAAGGCTATCCCCGACACGGAACACCGGGGAGCTGTTTTTT. It yields the protein CASSEKRLSPTRNTGELFF. V gene TRBV10-1 combines with J gene TRBJ2-2; D not resolved. Germline V CDR1 and CDR2: WNHNN, SYGVQD (reference sequence). CDR3 length: 19 residues. V was cut by 2 bases and J by 1 base, with 20 bases left in between.

CDR3 sequence (DNA): TGCGCCAGCAGCCAAGACATAATGGGAGGACGCTACGAGCAGTACTTC. It translates to CASSQDIMGGRYEQYF. The rearrangement joins TRBV4-3 to TRBJ2-7; maybe TRBD2 (6 bases). Trimming took 0 bases from V and 3 from J, leaving 15 bases between them. CDR1 and CDR2 (germline): LGHNA, YSLEER. The CDR3 is 16 residues long.

Only a few counts were recorded for this clone. The CDR3 spells CASSLGLAGGSEQFF. CDR3 DNA sequence: TGTGCCAGCAGTTTGGGACTAGCGGGAGGGAGTGAGCAGTTCTTC. The chain recombines TRBV6-6 with TRBJ2-1; 16 bases align to TRBD2. Per the germline V gene, CDR1 is MNHNY and CDR2 is SVGAGI (reference sequence). The CDR3 runs 15 residues. V lost 4 bases, J lost 9 bases, and 3 bases stayed unmatched.

V gene TRBV2 combines with J gene TRBJ2-7; TRBD1 might be the D (6 bases). This CDR3 spans 15 amino acids. V was pared by 1 base and J by 2 bases, with 12 bases between. Germline V gives CDR1 SNHLY, CDR2 FYNNEI. The CDR3 nucleotides read TGTGCCAGCAGTGAAGACGGACAGATTACCTACGAGCAGTACTTC. It encodes CASSEDGQITYEQYF. Drawing the rest from reference TRBV2 and TRBJ2-7, the complete variable domain is EPEVTQTPSHQVTQMGQEVILRCVPISNHLYFYWYRQILGQKVEFLVSFYNNEISEKSEIFDDQFSVERPDGSNFTLKIRSTKLEDSAMYFCASSEDGQITYEQYFGPGTRLTVT.

This clone was found a few times. The junction and the germline gene differ at one end; a read error may be behind it. CDR3 residues: CASSLVGPSYAQYF. The DNA for the CDR3 is TGTGCCAGCAGTTTAGTGGGGCCCTCCTACGCGCAGTACTTC. The rearrangement joins TRBV28 to TRBJ2-7; D perhaps matches TRBD1 (5 bases). CDR3 size: 14 residues. Germline CDR1 reads MDHEN; CDR2 reads SYDVKM. Looking up the rest from reference TRBV28 and TRBJ2-7 gives the full variable domain: DVKVTQSSRYLVKRTGEKVFLECVQDMDHENMFWYRQDPGLGLRLIYFSYDVKMKEKGDIPEGYSVSREKKERFSLILESASTNQTSMYLCASSLVGPSYAQYFGPGTRLTVT.

The chain joins TRBV6-5 to TRBJ1-5, with TRBD1 matching 7 bases. The CDR3 has 13 amino acids. Germline V gene sequence: CDR1 MNHEY, CDR2 SVGAGI. The J segment lost 6 bases and the V segment lost 6 bases, leaving 5 bases of the junction unmatched. The CDR3 loop is CASSVTGSQPQHF. CDR3 nucleotide sequence: TGTGCCAGCAGCGTGACAGGGAGTCAGCCCCAGCATTTT.

J is TRBJ2-1 and V is TRBV29-1; the match to TRBD1 covers 7 bases. Germline CDR1 reads SQVTM; CDR2 reads ANQGSEA. There are 13 residues in the CDR3. V shed 8 bases, J shed 0 bases, and the junction held 4 bases outside the gene matches. The CDR3 loop is CSLGQSSYNEQFF. Written as DNA, the CDR3 is TGCAGCTTGGGACAGAGCTCCTACAATGAGCAGTTCTTC.

This rearrangement joins TRBV7-6 to TRBJ2-3, with a weak D call TRBD1 (6 bases). The CDR3 runs 15 residues. The V end was cut by 1 base, the J end by 2 bases, with 10 bases between. Germline CDR1 SGHVS, CDR2 FNYEAQ. CDR3 DNA sequence: TGTGCCAGCAGCTTAGGGACAGAGGCCACAGATACGCAGTATTTT. Its protein is CASSLGTEATDTQYF. Variable domain in full (rest from reference TRBV7-6 and TRBJ2-3): GAGVSQSPRYKVTKRGQDVALRCDPISGHVSLYWYRQALGQGPEFLTYFNYEAQQDKSGLPNDRFSAERPEGSISTLTIQRTEQRDSAMYRCASSLGTEATDTQYFGPGTRLTVL.

The V call is TRBV18, the J call TRBJ1-1; a possible D gene is TRBD1 (5 bases). Trimming took off 0 bases at V and 11 bases at J, with 13 bases between the two ends. This CDR3 contains 13 residues. Germline V gene lookup returns CDR1 KGHSH and CDR2 LQKENI. The DNA of the CDR3 is TGTGCCAGCTCACCACCGGGACTGCAGCTGGCTTTCTTT. Protein sequence: CASSPPGLQLAFF.

The chain has TRBV25-1 and TRBJ1-2, with no clear D. The CDR3 is made up of 15 amino acids. Germline V gene sequence: CDR1 MGHDK, CDR2 SYGVNS. V dropped 2 bases and J dropped 8 bases, with 18 bases sitting between them. CDR3 nucleotides: TGTGCCAGCAGTGAAAGGAAGGCAGCCCAGGTGGGCTACACCTTC. This codes for CASSERKAAQVGYTF.

V and J are TRBV29-1 and TRBJ2-5; TRBD1 matches 8 bases. Germline V lookup: CDR1 SQVTM, CDR2 ANQGSEA. The CDR3 consists of 13 residues. Trimming took 6 bases from V and 4 from J; bases not matched to a gene: 7. Here the CDR3 reads CSVDRVVGETQYF. The DNA for the CDR3 is TGCAGCGTGGACAGGGTGGTCGGAGAGACCCAGTACTTC.

The gene calls are TRBV5-8 and TRBJ2-1; D is perhaps TRBD2 (5 bases). CDR1 and CDR2 from the germline V gene are SGHTS and YDEGEE. This CDR3 spans 13 amino acids. V was cut by 3 bases and J by 8 bases, with 12 bases left in between. CDR3 amino acids: CASSWTGSDEQFF. CDR3 nucleotides: TGTGCCAGCAGCTGGACGGGGAGCGATGAGCAGTTCTTC.

The rearrangement joins TRBV7-9 to TRBJ1-4; tentatively, D is TRBD1 (6 bases). The CDR3 covers 16 residues. Germline V gene data show CDR1 as SEHNR and CDR2 as FQNEAQ (reference sequence). V dropped 5 bases and J dropped 0 bases, with 13 bases sitting between them. The CDR3 DNA reads TGTGCCAGCAGCATGGGGGGGCAGGCAACTAATGAAAAACTGTTTTTT. Protein sequence: CASSMGGQATNEKLFF.

The rearrangement links TRBV5-6 to TRBJ1-2, with a weak D call TRBD1 (6 bases). The V gene's germline CDR1 is SGHDT and CDR2 YYEEEE. Deletions cut 4 bases from V and 4 bases from J, with 14 bases between. The CDR3 sequence is 14 residues long. CDR3 amino acids: CASSPGGGFYGYTF. For the CDR3, the DNA is TGTGCCAGCAGCCCTGGGGGGGGCTTCTATGGCTACACCTTC. Variable domain in full (rest from reference TRBV5-6 and TRBJ1-2): DAGVTQSPTHLIKTRGQQVTLRCSPKSGHDTVSWYQQALGQGPQFIFQYYEEEERQRGNFPDRFSGHQFPNYSSELNVNALLLGDSALYLCASSPGGGFYGYTFGSGTRLTVV.

This rearrangement joins TRBV30 to TRBJ2-5; a weak D match, TRBD1 (5 bases). V was clipped by 1 base and J by 1 base, with 13 bases between them. Germline V gene sequence: CDR1 GTSNPN, CDR2 SVGIG (reference sequence). The CDR3 runs to 15 residues. CDR3 bases: TGTGCCTGGAGTGAAGGTCAAGGGGCCCAAGAGACCCAGTACTTC. This sequence encodes CAWSEGQGAQETQYF.

V gene TRBV9 combines with J gene TRBJ2-3; 15 bases are a match to TRBD2. Germline V lookup: CDR1 SGDLS, CDR2 YYNGEE. V shed 4 bases and J 1 base; nucleotides not matched to a gene: 10. This CDR3 has 19 amino acids. The CDR3 DNA sequence: TGTGCCAGCAGCCCGAGACCGGGACTAGCGGGAGGAGGCACAGATACGCAGTATTTT. Protein product: CASSPRPGLAGGGTDTQYF. The full variable domain, in which reference TRBV9 and TRBJ2-3 provide the parts outside the CDR3, is DSGVTQTPKHLITATGQRVTLRCSPRSGDLSVYWYQQSLDQGLQFLIQYYNGEERAKGNILERFSAQQFPDLHSELNLSSLELGDSALYFCASSPRPGLAGGGTDTQYFGPGTRLTVL.